These 32 T cell receptor beta chains came from one sample sequenced in a study of blood T cells in healthy people across ages. A J-beta primer mix and a sample-barcoded 5' primer were used in a second PCR of about 7 to 12 cycles. TCRdb re-called the 5' RACE reads with MiXCR, one entry per CDR3 protein. The sample has about 760,000 distinct CDR3 sequences; more than 50% are singletons. The sequencing input was blood. The receptor source for this set is a man aged 40-49 years in good health.

The V and J genes are TRBV29-1 and TRBJ2-1, with 9 bases aligning to TRBD2. TRBJ2-7 matches the DNA end more closely, so the J call is doubtful. Germline V gene data show CDR1 as SQVTM and CDR2 as ANQGSEA. The CDR3 sequence is 15 residues long. CDR3: CSVERGGGVYNEQYF. CDR3 bases: TGCAGCGTTGAGAGGGGCGGGGGGGTTTACAATGAGCAGTACTTC.

V usage is TRBV9 and J usage is TRBJ2-1, with D possibly being TRBD1 (7 bases). The CDR3 contains 16 residues. V was clipped by 4 bases and J by 0 bases, with 14 bases between them. Germline CDR1 and CDR2: SGDLS and YYNGEE. The CDR3 sequence is CASSHIQGGSYNEQFF. The DNA of the CDR3 is TGTGCCAGCAGCCATATCCAGGGGGGCTCCTACAATGAGCAGTTCTTC.

The CDR3 is CASSPDRATRGYTF. The CDR3 region has the DNA TGTGCCAGCAGCCCGGACAGGGCGACTCGTGGCTACACCTTC. The chain couples TRBV14 to TRBJ1-2; TRBD1 agrees at 8 bases. Trimming at V came to 4 bases and at J to 7 bases, leaving 8 bases not matched to a gene. This CDR3 comprises 14 residues. The germline V gene encodes CDR1 SGHDN and CDR2 FVKESK.

This clonotype showed up just a few times. The V gene is TRBV5-5, the J gene TRBJ2-3, with D possibly being TRBD1 (6 bases). This CDR3 has 16 residues. CDR1 is SGHKS and CDR2 is YYEKEE in the germline V gene (reference sequence). Trimming removed 0 bases at V and 8 bases at J, with 19 bases between. CDR3 DNA sequence: TGTGCCAGCAGCTTGGAGAGGTCAGGGGCGCTCGTTACGCAGTATTTT. It specifies CASSLERSGALVTQYF.

J is TRBJ2-1 and V is TRBV4-1; 8 nucleotides agree with TRBD1. CDR3 size: 15 residues. V lost 0 bases and J lost 9; bases outside the gene matches: 7. The V gene's germline CDR1 is MGHRA and CDR2 YSYEKL. Written as DNA, the CDR3 is TGCGCCAGCAGCCAAGAGCCCAGGGGGCGGGGTGAGCAGTTCTTC. This translates into CASSQEPRGRGEQFF.

Only a few counts were recorded for this clonotype. The J gene is TRBJ2-3, the V gene TRBV9; no clear D. There are 14 residues in the CDR3. Germline V gene sequence: CDR1 SGDLS, CDR2 YYNGEE. Trimming took off 0 bases at V and 2 bases at J, with 7 bases between the two ends. The CDR3 loop is CASSVEGNTDTQYF. In nucleotides, the CDR3 is TGTGCCAGCAGCGTAGAGGGCAACACAGATACGCAGTATTTT.

The chain uses TRBV12-3 or TRBV12-4 and TRBJ1-4; unclear D gene. V was pared by 5 bases and J by 8 bases, with 6 bases between. CDR3 size: 11 residues. CDR3: CASSGKEKLFF. The CDR3, as DNA: TGTGCCAGCAGTGGGAAAGAAAAACTGTTTTTT.

This chain connects TRBV20-1 to TRBJ2-7, with 7 bases identical to TRBD1. Germline CDR1 and CDR2: DFQATT and SNEGSKA (reference sequence). The CDR3 runs to 14 residues. J gave up 2 bases and V 1 base, and 5 bases lay outside the gene matches. The CDR3 loop reads CSARAGQRAYEQYF. CDR3 nucleotides: TGCAGTGCTAGAGCGGGACAGAGGGCCTACGAGCAGTACTTC.

The CDR3 loop is CASSLMGGKTQYF. The CDR3 DNA reads TGTGCCAGCAGCTTAATGGGGGGAAAGACCCAGTACTTC. The chain couples TRBV7-3 to TRBJ2-5; D possibly corresponds to TRBD2 (6 bases). The CDR3 contains 13 residues. Deletions cut 1 base from V and 6 bases from J, with 9 bases between. The germline CDR1 and CDR2 sequences are SGHTA and FQGTGA. The entire variable domain, with the rest obtained from reference TRBV7-3 and TRBJ2-5, is as follows: GAGVSQTPSNKVTEKGKYVELRCDPISGHTALYWYRQSLGQGPEFLIYFQGTGAADDSGLPNDRFFAVRPEGSVSTLKIQRTERGDSAVYLCASSLMGGKTQYFGPGTRLLVL.

The chain links TRBV27 to TRBJ2-3, with D perhaps given as TRBD1 or TRBD2 (6 bases each). This CDR3 is built from 15 residues. The V gene lost 4 bases and the J gene lost 4 bases, with 15 bases spanning the gap. Germline lookup yields CDR1 MNHEY and CDR2 SMNVEV (reference sequence). The CDR3 loop reads CASSWGQGGADTQYF. CDR3 DNA sequence: TGTGCCAGCAGTTGGGGGCAGGGAGGCGCAGATACGCAGTATTTT.

The chain employs TRBV15 and TRBJ2-5, with D tentatively TRBD1 (5 bases). This CDR3 spans 13 amino acids. Germline values: CDR1 LNHNV, CDR2 YYDKDF (reference sequence). V shed 2 bases and J shed 6 bases, with 10 bases lying between them. CDR3 sequence: CATSRQGMKTQYF. The CDR3 region has the DNA TGTGCCACCAGCAGACAGGGTATGAAGACCCAGTACTTC.

This clonotype has a handful of counts. The chain has TRBV5-1 and TRBJ1-2; 9 positions match TRBD1. J lost 6 bases, V lost 4 bases, and 10 bases had no gene match. Germline V gene sequence: CDR1 SGHRS, CDR2 YFSETQ. CDR3 length equals 15 residues. The CDR3 DNA sequence: TGCGCCAGCAGCCCGGGGACAGGGAAAAGAGATGGCTACACCTTC. It is translated as CASSPGTGKRDGYTF.

J is TRBJ2-2 and V is TRBV9; D ambiguous. This CDR3 has 13 amino acids. CDR1 and CDR2 from the germline V gene are SGDLS and YYNGEE. Trimming left V 3 bases short and J 4 bases short, with 7 bases between. The CDR3 DNA reads TGTGCCAGCAGCGCCGCGAGCACCGGGGAGCTGTTTTTT. Amino acid sequence: CASSAASTGELFF.

This chain uses TRBV20-1 with TRBJ2-5, with no clear D. V shed 4 bases and J shed 5 bases, with 8 bases lying between them. CDR3 length: 11 amino acids. Germline V lookup: CDR1 DFQATT, CDR2 SNEGSKA (reference sequence). In DNA form, the CDR3 reads TGCAGTGCTACAGAAGCGGAGACCCAGTACTTC. It translates to CSATEAETQYF.

CDR3: CASSLSSIVAGVPEQFF. In DNA form, the CDR3 reads TGTGCCAGCAGCTTATCCTCGATAGTAGCGGGAGTACCTGAGCAGTTCTTC. This chain connects TRBV11-2 to TRBJ2-1; the match to TRBD2 covers 9 bases. CDR3 length: 17 residues. Losses at the gene ends were 2 bases for V and 9 bases for J; bases not matched to a gene: 14. Germline CDR1 SGHAT, CDR2 FQNNGV.

The genes are TRBV7-9 and TRBJ2-5; the D gene is possibly TRBD1 (6 bases). There are 15 residues in the CDR3. Trimming cost V 1 base and J 5 bases, with 14 bases left between them. Germline V lookup: CDR1 SEHNR, CDR2 FQNEAQ (reference sequence). This CDR3 is CASSLVGGTSETQYF. Written as DNA, the CDR3 is TGTGCCAGCAGCTTAGTTGGGGGCACTTCGGAGACCCAGTACTTC.

The rearrangement uses TRBV6-5 and TRBJ2-1; 8 bases fit TRBD2. From germline, CDR1 is MNHEY and CDR2 SVGAGI. Trimming removed 6 bases from V and 7 bases from J; junction bases left unmatched: 11. The CDR3 runs 15 residues. For the CDR3, the DNA is TGTGCCAGCAGACGAGGGACTAGTCTGTGGAATGAGCAGTTCTTC. It encodes CASRRGTSLWNEQFF.

The V gene is TRBV7-2, the J gene TRBJ2-5, with TRBD1 as a possible D gene (6 bases). The J call may not be correct, given that the DNA end is closer to TRBJ2-1. Germline CDR1 is SGHTA and CDR2 is FQGNSA. This CDR3 is built from 15 residues. The CDR3 sequence is CASSLQGQHQETQFF. CDR3 bases: TGTGCCAGCAGCTTACAGGGGCAGCACCAAGAGACCCAGTTCTTC.

CDR3 DNA: TGCAGTGGTATTGAGGTCGAGACCCAGTACTTC. It specifies CSGIEVETQYF. V usage is TRBV20-1 and J usage is TRBJ2-5; D remains ambiguous. The ends were cut back, 7 bases at V and 5 bases at J, with 11 bases in the middle. Germline V CDR1 and CDR2: DFQATT, SNEGSKA (reference sequence). The CDR3 spans 11 residues.

This chain uses TRBV29-1 with TRBJ1-2, with D maybe TRBD1 (5 bases). Germline lookup yields CDR1 SQVTM and CDR2 ANQGSEA. Deletions cut 0 bases from V and 1 base from J, with 9 bases between. CDR3 length equals 14 residues. CDR3 protein: CSVEDPDSNYGYTF. The CDR3 nucleotides read TGCAGCGTTGAAGATCCAGACAGTAACTATGGCTACACCTTC.

This clonotype was counted many times. The chain couples TRBV9 to TRBJ2-6; possibly TRBD2 for D (5 bases). The CDR3 totals 15 residues. The V and J ends lost 7 bases and 1 base respectively, with 12 bases between them. Germline lookup yields CDR1 SGDLS and CDR2 YYNGEE. CDR3 in amino acids: CASSPPGSGANVLTF. Written as DNA, the CDR3 is TGTGCCAGCTCACCACCGGGGTCTGGGGCCAACGTCCTGACTTTC. The whole variable domain, remainder taken from reference TRBV9 and TRBJ2-6, is DSGVTQTPKHLITATGQRVTLRCSPRSGDLSVYWYQQSLDQGLQFLIQYYNGEERAKGNILERFSAQQFPDLHSELNLSSLELGDSALYFCASSPPGSGANVLTFGAGSRLTVL.

About this clonotype itself: Germline and junction disagree at one end, which may indicate a read error. The genes are TRBV7-9 and TRBJ1-5; D unclear. The CDR3 spans 16 residues. The germline V gene encodes CDR1 SEHNR and CDR2 FQNEAQ (reference sequence). The CDR3 DNA reads as TGTGCCAGCAGCTTAGGTCAGGCGAATAGCGATCAGCCCCAGCATTTT. It translates to CASSLGQANSDQPQHF.

This chain links TRBV3-1 with TRBJ2-3, with 8 bases lining up with TRBD2. This CDR3 has 15 amino acids. The ends lost 3 bases at V and 4 bases at J; junction bases unmatched: 6. Germline loops: CDR1 LGHDT, CDR2 YNNKEL (reference sequence). CDR3 protein: CASSHTGLVADTQYF. The CDR3 region has the DNA TGTGCCAGCAGCCATACGGGACTAGTCGCAGATACGCAGTATTTT.

This clonotype was observed a handful of times. V gene TRBV20-1 combines with J gene TRBJ2-3; D is possibly TRBD2 (6 bases). V was clipped by 0 bases and J by 0 bases, with 13 bases between them. CDR3 length equals 16 residues. In germline, CDR1 is DFQATT, CDR2 SNEGSKA (reference sequence). The CDR3 region has the DNA TGCAGTGCTAGAGATGGGGGGAATCCGAGCACAGATACGCAGTATTTT. Translation: CSARDGGNPSTDTQYF.

The chain has TRBV7-2 and TRBJ2-1; the D gene is possibly TRBD2 (6 bases). V was pared by 5 bases and J by 1 base, with 18 bases between. The V gene's germline CDR1 is SGHTA and CDR2 FQGNSA. This CDR3 comprises 17 residues. CDR3 sequence reads: CASSAPVEGGSYNEQFF. In nucleotides, the CDR3 is TGTGCCAGCAGCGCCCCGGTGGAGGGCGGGTCCTACAATGAGCAGTTCTTC.

CDR3 region: CASSYRMNTEAFF. CDR3 in DNA: TGTGCCAGCAGTTACAGGATGAACACTGAAGCTTTCTTT. The rearrangement links TRBV6-2 or TRBV6-3 to TRBJ1-1, with D unresolved. V lost 2 bases and J lost 0, with 4 bases in between. Germline V gene data show CDR1 as MNHEY and CDR2 as SVGEGT. The CDR3 loop spans 13 amino acids.

J is TRBJ2-7 and V is TRBV6-1; 9 bases align to TRBD1. Germline trimming cut 5 bases from V and 3 bases from J; bases unmatched to any gene: 17. This CDR3 has 18 amino acids. Germline CDR1 and CDR2: MNHNS and SASEGT. The chain's CDR3 is CASSPGQGERVSSYEQYF. The CDR3 coding sequence is TGTGCCAGCAGTCCGGGACAGGGCGAGAGGGTATCTAGCTACGAGCAGTACTTC.

The rearrangement uses TRBV4-1 and TRBJ2-3, with D hard to call. CDR3 length: 16 residues. Germline loops: CDR1 MGHRA, CDR2 YSYEKL. V was trimmed by 2 bases and J by 0 bases, leaving 12 bases between them. In DNA form, the CDR3 reads TGCGCCAGCAGCCAACCGAACGGACCTAGCACAGATACGCAGTATTTT. Translation gives CASSQPNGPSTDTQYF.

This rearrangement joins TRBV3-1 to TRBJ2-1; D is perhaps TRBD1 or TRBD2 (5 bases each). Germline values: CDR1 LGHDT, CDR2 YNNKEL (reference sequence). CDR3 length: 16 amino acids. The V end was cut by 4 bases, the J end by 6 bases, with 19 bases between. The CDR3 here is CASSPGPGSLGNEQFF. CDR3 nucleotides: TGTGCCAGCAGCCCGGGACCAGGGTCTTTGGGCAATGAGCAGTTCTTC.

The chain carries TRBV6-6 and TRBJ1-5; D perhaps matches TRBD1 (5 bases). The ends were cut back, 2 bases at V and 0 bases at J, with 8 bases in the middle. CDR3 size: 15 residues. Germline CDR1 reads MNHNY; CDR2 reads SVGAGI (reference sequence). CDR3 DNA sequence: TGTGCCAGCAGTTACCTGCAGGGTAGCAATCAGCCCCAGCATTTT. This codes for CASSYLQGSNQPQHF.

The chain couples TRBV7-2 to TRBJ1-4; no definite D call. Looked up from germline, CDR1 is SGHTA and CDR2 is FQGNSA. V lost 1 base, J lost 4 bases, and 13 bases lay in between. The CDR3 is 16 amino acids. CDR3 sequence reads: CASSLDGVQLNEKLFF. The CDR3 coding sequence is TGTGCCAGCAGCTTAGACGGTGTTCAGCTTAATGAAAAACTGTTTTTT.

Note on this clonotype: One end of the junction varies from germline; a read error may be responsible. In DNA form, the CDR3 reads TGTGCCAGCAGCTCACCTACGCAACGGGGGGTCCAATCCTACATTGAGCAGTTCTTC. Translated: CASSSPTQRGVQSYIEQFF. This chain uses TRBV7-2 with TRBJ2-1; TRBD2 aligns across 7 bases. CDR3 length: 19 residues. Germline CDR1 and CDR2: SGHTA and FQGNSA.